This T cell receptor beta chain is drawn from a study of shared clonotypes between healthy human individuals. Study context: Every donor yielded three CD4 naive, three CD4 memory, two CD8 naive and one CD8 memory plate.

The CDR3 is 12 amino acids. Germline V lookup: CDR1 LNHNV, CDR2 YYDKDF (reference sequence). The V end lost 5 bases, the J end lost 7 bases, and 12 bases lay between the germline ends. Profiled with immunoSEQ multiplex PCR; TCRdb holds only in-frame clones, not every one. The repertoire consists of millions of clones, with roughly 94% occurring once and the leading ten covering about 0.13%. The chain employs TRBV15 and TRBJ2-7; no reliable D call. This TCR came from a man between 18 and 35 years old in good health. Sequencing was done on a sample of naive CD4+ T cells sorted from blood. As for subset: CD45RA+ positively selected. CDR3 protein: CATSSPYGEQYF. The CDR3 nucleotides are TGTGCCACCAGCTCGCCATACGGAGAGCAGTACTTC.